The clone carrying this TCR beta chain occurred many times. No antigen is known for it. This sample was included in a study of human T cells and chemical hapten exposure. Study conclusions and caveats: Versus controls, expanded TCRs had significantly more large CDR3 similarity clusters.

The time point is: patch test 2, 6 weeks after DPC sensitization. Treatment specified: therapeutic diphenylcyclopropenone sensitization with weekly scalp DPC. Unfractionated whole blood was the source from which total RNA was extracted. Within the library, unique molecular identifiers were attached to each individual cDNA molecule. TCRdb re-analysed the RACE reads in MiXCR, keeping a single row per CDR3 protein. This sample has about 95,000 distinct CDR3 sequences, with about an eighth found just once. CDR1 SEHNR and CDR2 FQNEAQ come from the germline V gene (reference sequence). V lost 5 bases and J lost 4; bases outside the gene matches: 8. CDR3 size: 15 residues.

The TCR sequence derives from a woman in her thirties or forties with alopecia areata. Some clones in this sample may be carry-over from other donors' samples. Here the sequenced sample was whole blood, taken in connection with sensitization to the hapten diphenylcyclopropenone (DPC). The chain combines TRBV7-9 with TRBJ2-7; TRBD2 agrees at 10 bases. The CDR3 loop reads CASSPWEREGYEQYF. Written as DNA, the CDR3 is TGTGCCAGCAGCCCTTGGGAGCGGGAGGGTTACGAGCAGTACTTC.